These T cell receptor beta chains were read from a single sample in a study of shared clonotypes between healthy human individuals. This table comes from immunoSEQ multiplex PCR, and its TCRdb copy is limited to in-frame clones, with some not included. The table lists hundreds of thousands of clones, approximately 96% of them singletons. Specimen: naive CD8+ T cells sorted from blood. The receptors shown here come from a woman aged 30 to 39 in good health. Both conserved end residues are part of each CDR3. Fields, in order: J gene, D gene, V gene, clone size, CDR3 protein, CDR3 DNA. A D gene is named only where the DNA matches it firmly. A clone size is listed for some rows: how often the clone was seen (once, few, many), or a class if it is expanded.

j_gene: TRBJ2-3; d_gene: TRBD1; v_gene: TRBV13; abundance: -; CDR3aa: CASSSQGGTDTQYF; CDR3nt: TGTGCCAGCAGTTCTCAGGGGGGCACAGATACGCAGTATTTT
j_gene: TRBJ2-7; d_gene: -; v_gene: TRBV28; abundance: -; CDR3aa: CASSTESYEQYF; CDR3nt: TGTGCCAGCAGTACAGAGTCCTACGAGCAGTACTTC
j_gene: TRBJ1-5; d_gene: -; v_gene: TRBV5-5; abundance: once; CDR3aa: CASSLEQGYSNQPQHF; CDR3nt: TGTGCCAGCAGCCTGGAGCAGGGGTATAGCAATCAGCCCCAGCATTTT
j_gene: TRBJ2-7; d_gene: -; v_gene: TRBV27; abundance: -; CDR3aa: CASGAGGMSEQYF; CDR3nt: TGTGCCAGCGGCGCAGGAGGTATGAGCGAGCAGTACTTC
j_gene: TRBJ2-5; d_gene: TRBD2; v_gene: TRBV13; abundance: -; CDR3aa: CASSLGGGGRLVGTQYF; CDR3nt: TGTGCCAGCAGCTTAGGCGGCGGCGGGAGGCTCGTAGGGACCCAGTACTTC
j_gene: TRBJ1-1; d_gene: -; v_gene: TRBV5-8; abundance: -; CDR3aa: CASSVGSEAFF; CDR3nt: TGTGCCAGCAGCGTCGGATCTGAAGCTTTCTTT
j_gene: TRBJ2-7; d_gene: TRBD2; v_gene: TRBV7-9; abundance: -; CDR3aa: CASSLASGSSYEQYF; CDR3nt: TGTGCCAGCAGCTTAGCGAGCGGGAGCTCCTACGAGCAGTACTTC
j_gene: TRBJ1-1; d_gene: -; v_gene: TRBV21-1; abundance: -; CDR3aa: CASSSPGIFMNTEAFF; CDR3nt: TGTGCCAGCAGCAGTCCAGGGATATTTATGAACACTGAAGCTTTCTTT
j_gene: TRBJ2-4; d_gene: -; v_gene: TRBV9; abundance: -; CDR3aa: CASSPRDGENIQYF; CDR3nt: TGTGCCAGCAGCCCGAGAGACGGGGAAAACATTCAGTACTTC
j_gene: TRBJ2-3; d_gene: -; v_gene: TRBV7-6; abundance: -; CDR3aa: CASREGRSTDTQYF; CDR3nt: TGTGCCAGCAGGGAGGGCCGTAGCACAGATACGCAGTATTTT
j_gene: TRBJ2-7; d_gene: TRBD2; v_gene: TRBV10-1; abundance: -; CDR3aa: CASASGSSYEQYF; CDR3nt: TGCGCCAGCGCTAGCGGGAGCTCCTACGAGCAGTACTTC
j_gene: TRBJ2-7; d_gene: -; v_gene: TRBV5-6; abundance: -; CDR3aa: CASSLAGGEQYF; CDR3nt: TGTGCCAGCAGCTTGGCAGGAGGCGAGCAGTACTTC
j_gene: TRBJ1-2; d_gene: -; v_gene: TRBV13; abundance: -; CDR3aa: CASTEPRDTRQGYRYTF; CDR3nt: TGTGCCAGCACCGAACCCCGGGACACCCGCCAGGGATATCGCTACACCTTC
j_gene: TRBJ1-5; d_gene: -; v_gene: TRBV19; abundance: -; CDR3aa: CASSIMMGSNQPQHF; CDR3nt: TGTGCCAGTAGTATAATGATGGGTAGCAATCAGCCCCAGCATTTT
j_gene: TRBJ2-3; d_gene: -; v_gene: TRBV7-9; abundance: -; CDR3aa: CASSLVSDTQYF; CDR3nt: TGTGCCAGCAGCTTAGTGTCAGATACGCAGTATTTT
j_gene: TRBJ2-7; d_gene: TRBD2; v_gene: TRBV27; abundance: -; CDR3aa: CASSFSAGEWYEQYF; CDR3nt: TGTGCCAGCAGCTTTTCAGCGGGAGAGTGGTACGAGCAGTACTTC
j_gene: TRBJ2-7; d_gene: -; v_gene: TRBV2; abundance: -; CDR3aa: CASKVYEQYF; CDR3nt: TGTGCCAGCAAGGTATACGAGCAGTACTTC
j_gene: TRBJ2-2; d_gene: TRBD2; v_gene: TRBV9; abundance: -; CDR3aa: CASSVVASGRLGELFF; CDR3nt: TGTGCCAGCAGCGTAGTTGCTAGCGGGAGACTCGGGGAGCTGTTTTTT
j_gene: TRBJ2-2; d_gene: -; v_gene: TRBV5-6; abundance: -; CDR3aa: CASSLVGAEVGELFF; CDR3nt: TGTGCCAGCAGCTTGGTGGGTGCCGAGGTCGGGGAGCTGTTTTTT
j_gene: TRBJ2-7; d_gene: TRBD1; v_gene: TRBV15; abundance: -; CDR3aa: CATADRVVNEQYF; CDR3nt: TGTGCCACGGCGGACAGGGTAGTGAACGAGCAGTACTTC
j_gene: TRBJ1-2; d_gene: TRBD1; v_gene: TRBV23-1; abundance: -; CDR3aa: CASKGQGLGVGGYTF; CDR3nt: TGCGCCAGTAAGGGACAGGGGCTTGGAGTGGGTGGCTACACCTTC
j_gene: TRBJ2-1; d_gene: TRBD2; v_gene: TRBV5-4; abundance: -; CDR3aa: CASSLGLAGNEQFF; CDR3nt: TGTGCCAGCAGCTTGGGACTAGCGGGAAATGAGCAGTTCTTC
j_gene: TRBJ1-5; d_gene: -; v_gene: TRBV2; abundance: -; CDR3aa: CASGDILLVGNQPQHF; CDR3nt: TGTGCCAGCGGGGACATTCTCCTAGTTGGCAATCAGCCCCAGCATTTT
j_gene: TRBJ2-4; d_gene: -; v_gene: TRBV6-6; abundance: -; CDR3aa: CASSYVQDGAKNIQYF; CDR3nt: TGTGCCAGCAGTTACGTCCAGGATGGAGCCAAAAACATTCAGTACTTC
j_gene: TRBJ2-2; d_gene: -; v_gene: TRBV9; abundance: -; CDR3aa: CASSVGTGGELFF; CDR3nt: TGTGCCAGCAGCGTAGGTACCGGCGGGGAGCTGTTTTTT
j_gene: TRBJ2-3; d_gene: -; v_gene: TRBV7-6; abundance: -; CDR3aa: CASSFRDNPDTQYF; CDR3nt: TGTGCCAGCAGCTTCCGGGACAATCCAGATACGCAGTATTTT
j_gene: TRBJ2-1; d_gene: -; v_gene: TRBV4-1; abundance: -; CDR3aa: CASSQARALSSYNEQFF; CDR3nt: TGCGCCAGCAGCCAAGCCAGAGCGCTAAGCTCCTACAATGAGCAGTTCTTC
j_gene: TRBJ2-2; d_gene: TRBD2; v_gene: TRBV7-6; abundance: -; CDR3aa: CASSRLAANTGELFF; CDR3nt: TGTGCCAGCAGCCGTCTAGCGGCGAACACCGGGGAGCTGTTTTTT